This T cell receptor beta chain was obtained from a study of T cell repertoires and Cas9 in healthy adults (dated by TCRdb to 2016 to 2019). Looking at the study overall: Multi-effector potency, cytotoxicity and lineage determination within the CD4 and CD8 compartments were characterized for SpCas9-reactive T cells. The study examined preexisting T cell immunity against the Streptococcus pyogenes Cas9 nuclease (SpCas9) used in CRISPR gene editing. Paper-wide results and their limitations: In vitro, the proliferation and function of SpCas9-reactive effector T cells were reported to be mitigated by SpCas9-reactive regulatory T cells.

All of the donors in the study were healthy humans. Library creation used the immunoSEQ multiplex PCR assay. Held by TCRdb, this immuneACCESS table contains in-frame sequences only and omits some clones. Under half of the omission traces to an unresolved V gene where checked; the cause of the rest is unknown. The sample data list tens of thousands of clones, and 80% to 95% of these were observed just once. Clones ranked in the top ten supply 0.7% to 0.85% of the sample. With regard to this clone: The antigen it binds to is not known. Nothing much larger sits one base from this clone, and base qualities are not available.

Cut back by 1 base and 1 base, the V and J ends lie 4 bases apart. The cysteine opens and the phenylalanine closes a CDR3 of 13 amino acids. Just the 39-base CDR3 DNA is kept, in frame starting at base 1. CDR1 and CDR2, per the germline V gene (reference sequence), are SEHNR and FQNEAQ. The receptor chain draws on TRBV7-9 and TRBJ2-5; the D gene assignment is ambiguous. The receptor was derived from a human donor in good health. The sample was CD4+ effector T cells (CD127+, CD25-, CD137-, CD154-) from PBMCs; culture status not recorded. This receptor has the CDR3 CASSLVPQETQYF. The sequence in DNA is TGTGCCAGCAGCTTAGTCCCCCAAGAGACCCAGTACTTC.